The present T cell receptor (beta chain) was sequenced within a study of CD8 T cells in ankylosing spondylitis. This clonotype has ten or more counts. The target antigen is unknown. Trimming took 5 bases from V and 7 from J, leaving 14 bases between them. Per the germline V gene, CDR1 is DFQATT and CDR2 is SNEGSKA (reference sequence). The CDR3 has 12 amino acids. TCRdb re-called the 5' RACE reads through MiXCR, storing one row per CDR3 protein. The table has 250,000 or so distinct CDR3 sequences, 20% to 30% seen once. The study's findings and limits: The clones that were linked to disease were reported to be significantly enriched in matched synovial fluid samples from ankylosing spondylitis patients. What seemed typical of ankylosing spondylitis blood was a TCR beta motif built from eight highly homologous variants.

Sequencing was carried out using blood, either unsorted or a sorted T cell fraction (not recorded which). The source is a male donor with ankylosing spondylitis or in good health (not recorded which). The chain carries TRBV20-1 and TRBJ1-1, with D unclear. As DNA, the CDR3 is TGCAGTGCTGTAGCCCCATATGGTGAAGCTTTCTTT. Translating gives CSAVAPYGEAFF.